Each of the 19 T cell receptor beta chains below was sequenced from the same sample in a study of shared clonotypes between healthy human individuals. Measured with immunoSEQ multiplex PCR; TCRdb has only the in-frame clones, and not every one. The sample consists of roughly 500,000 clones, 96% of them appearing once. The material sequenced was naive CD4+ T cells sorted from blood. Specified subset: CD45RA+ positively selected. The receptors were gathered from a woman under 40 in good health.

The rearrangement joins TRBV7-2 to TRBJ2-5, with TRBD1 matching 11 bases. The J call may be mistaken, given a closer DNA end match to TRBJ2-7. This CDR3 is 16 amino acids long. Per germline, CDR1 SGHTA and CDR2 FQGNSA. The DNA of the CDR3 is TGTGCCAGCAGCTCGTCCGGACAGGGGGCGCCATACGAGCAGTACTTC. The encoded protein is CASSSSGQGAPYEQYF.

The gene calls are TRBV11-2 and TRBJ2-7; D is ambiguous. Germline-derived CDR1 and CDR2 are SGHAT and FQNNGV. The CDR3 extends over 14 amino acids. Trimming pared 0 bases from V and 7 bases from J, leaving 13 bases between. The CDR3 loop reads CASSLDPGPWEQYF. The CDR3 coding sequence is TGTGCCAGCAGCTTAGATCCGGGCCCATGGGAGCAGTACTTC.

The chain uses TRBV7-8 and TRBJ2-7, with 10 nucleotides matching TRBD1. The length of the CDR3 is 16 residues. The germline CDR1 and CDR2 sequences are SGHVS and FQNEAQ. V shed 3 bases and J 2 bases; nucleotides not matched to a gene: 7. As DNA, the CDR3 is TGTGCCAGCAGCTTGAGGCGGGACAGGGGTGCCTACGAGCAGTACTTC. This encodes CASSLRRDRGAYEQYF.

The chain links TRBV10-3 to TRBJ2-5, with D possibly TRBD2 on 6 matching bases. The CDR3 is made up of 14 amino acids. CDR1 and CDR2 (germline): ENHRY, SYGVKD. Deletions cut 1 base from V and 2 bases from J, with 8 bases between. CDR3 nucleotide sequence: TGTGCCATCAGTGAGTTTGGGGGGCAAGAGACCCAGTACTTC. The encoded protein is CAISEFGGQETQYF.

This clone was counted once. The genes are TRBV5-1 and TRBJ2-7; D gene uncertain. The CDR3 has 15 amino acids. V shed 0 bases and J shed 5 bases, with 15 bases lying between them. The germline V gene encodes CDR1 SGHRS and CDR2 YFSETQ. CDR3 sequence reads: CASSLEGPGGNEQYF. The CDR3 DNA reads as TGCGCCAGCAGCTTGGAAGGACCAGGCGGCAACGAGCAGTACTTC.

The chain uses TRBV5-1 and TRBJ1-1; D may be TRBD1 (5 bases). This CDR3 has 14 amino acids. Trimming took 4 bases from V and 11 from J, leaving 21 bases between them. Germline-derived CDR1 and CDR2 are SGHRS and YFSETQ. The CDR3 DNA reads as TGCGCCAGCAGCCGTTTGGACGGCAAAGCAGGGGCTTTCTTT. Encoded protein: CASSRLDGKAGAFF.

The rearrangement links TRBV27 to TRBJ2-1, with 10 positions matching TRBD1. Germline V gene data show CDR1 as MNHEY and CDR2 as SMNVEV (reference sequence). The CDR3 consists of 15 residues. V trimming: 2 bases; J trimming: 5 bases; junction bases outside the gene matches: 3. This CDR3 reads CASSLGTGANNEQFF. The CDR3 DNA sequence: TGTGCCAGCAGTTTAGGGACAGGGGCGAACAATGAGCAGTTCTTC.

The chain couples TRBV5-4 to TRBJ1-5, with D possibly TRBD1 on 5 matching bases. Looked up from germline, CDR1 is SGHNT and CDR2 is YYREEE (reference sequence). The CDR3 runs to 16 residues. V shed 3 bases and J shed 4 bases, with 17 bases lying between them. The CDR3, as DNA: TGTGCCAGCAGCTCCCCCGGAGGGCGGGGGAATCAGCCCCAGCATTTT. This sequence encodes CASSSPGGRGNQPQHF.

The chain employs TRBV27 and TRBJ1-5; 7 positions agree with TRBD1. Germline CDR1 reads MNHEY; CDR2 reads SMNVEV (reference sequence). The CDR3 has 14 amino acids. V was clipped by 5 bases and J by 5 bases; unmatched bases: 6. The CDR3 nucleotides read TGTGCCAGCAGTCCACAGGGGCAGTATCAGCCCCAGCATTTT. This sequence encodes CASSPQGQYQPQHF.

The gene calls are TRBV14 and TRBJ2-7; the D is unclear. V was trimmed by 4 bases and J by 5 bases, leaving 18 bases between them. The length of the CDR3 is 15 residues. Germline V gene sequence: CDR1 SGHDN, CDR2 FVKESK. CDR3 amino acids: CASSPKPAVSHEQYF. The CDR3 region has the DNA TGTGCCAGCAGCCCGAAGCCAGCTGTATCGCACGAGCAGTACTTC.

As concerns this clone: This specimen includes other DNA sequences encoding the same CDR3. This chain connects TRBV28 to TRBJ1-5; the D is unclear. Trimming cost V 2 bases and J 3 bases, with 2 bases left between them. This CDR3 is built from 12 residues. Germline V gives CDR1 MDHEN, CDR2 SYDVKM. In DNA form, the CDR3 reads TGTGCCAGCAGTTTACCCAATCAGCCCCAGCATTTT. Translated, it gives CASSLPNQPQHF.

This clone was seen once. The chain couples TRBV6-4 to TRBJ2-2, with 7 bases identical to TRBD1. The CDR3 covers 15 residues. Germline-derived CDR1 and CDR2 are MRHNA and SNTAGT. Trimming took 11 bases from V and 3 from J; bases not matched to a gene: 12. CDR3 loop: CALRGRQGDTGELFF. The CDR3 nucleotides read TGTGCCCTAAGGGGTCGGCAGGGGGACACCGGGGAGCTGTTTTTT.

CDR3 in amino acids: CASSQGVIAVQGKNSYF. For the CDR3, the DNA is TGCGCCAGCAGCCAAGGCGTTATCGCGGTACAGGGGAAGAACTCGTACTTC. The V gene is TRBV4-1, the J gene TRBJ2-7; 7 nucleotides align to TRBD1. The V segment lost 1 base and the J segment 12 bases; nucleotides outside the gene matches: 21. This CDR3 region has 17 residues. Per germline, CDR1 MGHRA and CDR2 YSYEKL.

V gene TRBV7-8 combines with J gene TRBJ1-5; a possible D gene is TRBD1 (6 bases). This CDR3 is 15 amino acids long. V lost 4 bases and J lost 5, with 15 bases in between. Germline V gene sequence: CDR1 SGHVS, CDR2 FQNEAQ. The CDR3 bases are TGTGCCAGCAGCTCGGAGGGGGGGAGAGATCAGCCCCAGCATTTT. This sequence encodes CASSSEGGRDQPQHF.

The gene calls are TRBV7-6 and TRBJ2-5; D may match TRBD1 or TRBD2 (5 bases each). There are 14 residues in the CDR3. V was shortened by 5 bases and J by 2 bases, with 12 bases between the two germline ends. Germline CDR1 reads SGHVS; CDR2 reads FNYEAQ. CDR3 bases: TGTGCCAGCAGCGAAGGGACGGCTCAAGAGACCCAGTACTTC. It codes for CASSEGTAQETQYF. The variable domain in full, completed from reference TRBV7-6 and TRBJ2-5, reads GAGVSQSPRYKVTKRGQDVALRCDPISGHVSLYWYRQALGQGPEFLTYFNYEAQQDKSGLPNDRFSAERPEGSISTLTIQRTEQRDSAMYRCASSEGTAQETQYFGPGTRLLVL.

The V and J genes are TRBV2 and TRBJ2-2; D possibly corresponds to TRBD1 (6 bases). V gave up 6 bases and J gave up 6 bases, with 20 bases separating them. This CDR3 region has 16 residues. The V gene's germline CDR1 is SNHLY and CDR2 FYNNEI. CDR3 nucleotides: TGTGCCAGCAGAGTCGATTGGACAGCAAGGGCCGGGGAGCTGTTTTTT. This codes for CASRVDWTARAGELFF.

V usage is TRBV5-5 and J usage is TRBJ2-1, with 10 bases matching TRBD2. J lost 4 bases, V lost 3 bases, and 7 bases had no gene match. CDR3 length: 16 residues. Germline V CDR1 and CDR2: SGHKS, YYEKEE (reference sequence). For the CDR3, the DNA is TGTGCCAGCAGCTCCGCCCCAGCGGGAGGGTACAATGAGCAGTTCTTC. It codes for CASSSAPAGGYNEQFF.

The chain uses TRBV2 and TRBJ2-7; no definite D call. Trimming shortened V by 1 base and J by 5 bases, and 6 bases separated the two germline ends. The CDR3 totals 12 residues. Germline V gene lookup returns CDR1 SNHLY and CDR2 FYNNEI. The CDR3 coding sequence is TGTGCCAGCAGTGAAGGGGCACACGAGCAGTACTTC. As protein: CASSEGAHEQYF.

The chain combines TRBV10-3 with TRBJ1-2; D uncertain. The CDR3 has 13 residues. The V end lost 2 bases, the J end lost 7 bases, and 11 bases lay between the germline ends. Germline CDR1 ENHRY, CDR2 SYGVKD. CDR3 sequence (DNA): TGTGCCATCAGTGAGGTTGGGGAAAGTGGCTACACCTTC. Its protein is CAISEVGESGYTF.